The 21 T cell receptor beta chains reported below all come from one sample, sequenced in a study of T-cell memory formation after mild COVID-19 (dated by TCRdb to the early 2020s). Receptor amplification or capture employed 5' RACE. TCRdb lists the instrument as Illumina NovaSeq 6000. Through fastp at Q25 and MiXCR, TCRdb rebuilt clones from the public reads, retaining in-frame beta chains. Each entry merges the rows of one CDR3 protein and shows their most common DNA and genes. Across this sample there are a few hundred thousand distinct CDR3 sequences, with approximately 14% seen only once. The ten largest clonotypes hold about 22% of the sample. Sample: PBMCs or a T cell subset sorted from them (not recorded which). The receptor set was obtained from a man between 18 and 35 years old who had mild COVID-19 (a few samples of this study predate the infection). The sample titles of this study are shuffled in the database, so cell type and time point are left out; the donor was told from shared clones.

This clonotype came up a few times. This chain connects TRBV5-1 to TRBJ2-1; D may be TRBD2 (6 bases). CDR1 is SGHRS, CDR2 YFSETQ, per germline. The CDR3 covers 15 residues. V lost 4 bases and J lost 1, with 12 bases in between. CDR3 sequence reads: CASSTDGGSYNEQFF. For the CDR3, the DNA is TGCGCCAGCAGCACGGACGGGGGTTCCTACAATGAGCAGTTCTTC. Combining the CDR3 with reference TRBV5-1 and TRBJ2-1 gives the whole variable domain KAGVTQTPRYLIKTRGQQVTLSCSPISGHRSVSWYQQTPGQGLQFLFEYFSETQRNKGNFPGRFSGRQFSNSRSEMNVSTLELGDSALYLCASSTDGGSYNEQFFGPGTRLTVL.

This clonotype was observed a handful of times. The rearrangement joins TRBV20-1 to TRBJ1-2; D gene unclear. Germline V lookup: CDR1 DFQATT, CDR2 SNEGSKA (reference sequence). V was clipped by 1 base and J by 0 bases, with 6 bases between them. The CDR3 loop spans 13 amino acids. This CDR3 is CSARGTTNYGYTF. The CDR3 DNA sequence: TGCAGTGCTAGAGGCACAACTAACTATGGCTACACCTTC.

This clonotype showed up many times. The V call is TRBV7-9, the J call TRBJ2-1; D perhaps matches TRBD1 (5 bases). Between the trimmed V and J ends, which lost 3 bases and 3 bases, there was a span of 12 bases. Per germline, CDR1 SEHNR and CDR2 FQNEAQ (reference sequence). The CDR3 loop spans 15 amino acids. The CDR3 sequence is CASSFRQIGYNEQFF. The CDR3 DNA reads as TGTGCCAGCAGCTTTCGACAGATAGGCTACAATGAGCAGTTCTTC.

The chain uses TRBV6-2 or TRBV6-3 and TRBJ2-3, with 13 bases matching TRBD2. The CDR3 consists of 17 residues. Trimming removed 2 bases from V and 6 bases from J; junction bases left unmatched: 8. CDR1 and CDR2 from the germline V gene are MNHEY and SVGEGT. DNA of the CDR3: TGTGCCAGCAGTTACGAGACTAGCGGGGGGCGTTCCGATACGCAGTATTTT. Residues: CASSYETSGGRSDTQYF.

This clonotype was counted between two and nine times. J is TRBJ2-1 and V is TRBV15; TRBD2 matches at 8 bases. The junction had 9 bases not matched to a gene; V was cut back by 0 bases and J by 8 bases. In germline, CDR1 is LNHNV, CDR2 YYDKDF (reference sequence). The CDR3 extends over 16 amino acids. The CDR3 region is CATSRDLAGGLDEQFF. Written as DNA, the CDR3 is TGTGCCACCAGCAGAGATTTGGCGGGGGGCCTTGATGAGCAGTTCTTC.

V usage is TRBV14 and J usage is TRBJ2-5; D gene ambiguous. The CDR3 sequence is 13 residues long. CDR1 SGHDN and CDR2 FVKESK come from the germline V gene. The germline V and J ends were trimmed by 1 base and 3 bases, with 6 bases remaining between them. DNA for the CDR3: TGTGCCAGCAGCCAAGCTCCCAAAGAGACCCAGTACTTC. This codes for CASSQAPKETQYF.

As DNA, the CDR3 is TGCGCCAGCAGCCAAGATCGCGTAAACTACGAGCAGTACTTC. This sequence encodes CASSQDRVNYEQYF. The chain combines TRBV4-1 with TRBJ2-7, with D uncertain. CDR1 is MGHRA, CDR2 YSYEKL, per germline. The CDR3 spans 14 residues. V was trimmed by 0 bases and J by 3 bases, leaving 9 bases between them.

This clonotype was picked up many times. The chain couples TRBV27 to TRBJ2-1; possibly TRBD1 for D (5 bases). The length of the CDR3 is 11 residues. Trimming shortened V by 8 bases and J by 11 bases, and 13 bases separated the two germline ends. CDR1 and CDR2 (germline): MNHEY, SMNVEV (reference sequence). The CDR3 DNA follows: TGTGCCAGCCGCAGGGTCGGGCAGCAGTTCTTC. This translates into CASRRVGQQFF.

This clonotype turned up a few times. CDR3 nucleotides: TGTGCCAGCAGCTTACGGGGGTATCAGCCCCAGCATTTT. Its translation is CASSLRGYQPQHF. J is TRBJ1-5 and V is TRBV7-9, with D possibly being TRBD1 (5 bases). Germline V gene sequence: CDR1 SEHNR, CDR2 FQNEAQ (reference sequence). The V end was cut by 2 bases, the J end by 5 bases, with 7 bases between. This CDR3 contains 13 residues.

This clonotype was detected ten times or more. The chain employs TRBV10-1 and TRBJ1-1; D is unresolved. The CDR3 extends over 13 amino acids. V was clipped by 8 bases and J by 1 base, with 11 bases between them. Germline assignment: CDR1 WNHNN and CDR2 SYGVQD (reference sequence). The CDR3 DNA is TGCGCCAGCCCTGCGCGGCAGAACACTGAAGCTTTCTTT. Amino acid sequence: CASPARQNTEAFF.

In its sample, this clonotype was seen a few times. The chain has TRBV29-1 and TRBJ2-2; weak D call: TRBD1 (5 bases). Germline V gene data show CDR1 as SQVTM and CDR2 as ANQGSEA. Trimming removed 4 bases from V and 0 bases from J, with 12 bases in between. The CDR3 covers 15 residues. CDR3 residues: CSVVWGRTNTGELFF. CDR3 DNA sequence: TGCAGCGTTGTTTGGGGCAGAACGAACACCGGGGAGCTGTTTTTT.

This clonotype has ten or more counts. The gene calls are TRBV11-2 and TRBJ2-5, with D unclear. This CDR3 region has 15 residues. Between the trimmed V and J ends, which lost 1 base and 5 bases, there was a span of 14 bases. The germline V gene encodes CDR1 SGHAT and CDR2 FQNNGV. As DNA, the CDR3 is TGTGCCAGCAGCTTAGGGGTCTTGGTCGGTGAGACCCAGTACTTC. Amino acid sequence: CASSLGVLVGETQYF.

This clonotype was counted at least ten times. The CDR3 is CASSLLVNNEQFF. CDR3 bases: TGTGCCAGCAGCTTATTGGTAAACAATGAGCAGTTCTTC. The chain couples TRBV7-2 to TRBJ2-1; D gene unclear. The V and J ends lost 2 bases and 5 bases respectively, with 7 bases between them. The CDR3 is 13 amino acids. Looked up from germline, CDR1 is SGHTA and CDR2 is FQGNSA. The full variable domain, its missing parts supplied by reference TRBV7-2 and TRBJ2-1, is GAGVSQSPSNKVTEKGKDVELRCDPISGHTALYWYRQSLGQGLEFLIYFQGNSAPDKSGLPSDRFSAERTGGSVSTLTIQRTQQEDSAVYLCASSLLVNNEQFFGPGTRLTVL.

This clonotype has just a few counts. The V gene is TRBV20-1, the J gene TRBJ1-3, with D perhaps TRBD1 (6 bases). The CDR3 contains 14 residues. The germline gives CDR1 DFQATT, CDR2 SNEGSKA (reference sequence). With 6 bases removed from V and 0 bases from J, the gap between germline ends came to 12 bases. CDR3 in amino acids: CSAKDRSSGNTIYF. CDR3 sequence (DNA): TGCAGTGCCAAGGACAGAAGCTCTGGAAACACCATATATTTT.

This clonotype was seen more than once but under ten times. J is TRBJ1-5 and V is TRBV6-6; D not certain. Trimming removed 5 bases from V and 1 base from J, with 12 bases in between. The CDR3 runs 15 residues. In germline, CDR1 is MNHNY, CDR2 SVGAGI (reference sequence). The CDR3 DNA is TGTGCCAGCAGTCATAATAGACGAAGCAATCAGCCCCAGCATTTT. This sequence encodes CASSHNRRSNQPQHF.

This clonotype has more than one count but fewer than ten. This chain connects TRBV20-1 to TRBJ2-5; tentative D call: TRBD2 (6 bases). The CDR3 runs to 14 residues. Per germline, CDR1 DFQATT and CDR2 SNEGSKA (reference sequence). V was shortened by 3 bases and J by 7 bases, with 18 bases between the two germline ends. The CDR3 sequence: CSASSPREAGTQYF. CDR3 DNA sequence: TGCAGTGCTAGTAGCCCTAGGGAGGCTGGGACCCAGTACTTC.

This clonotype was picked up a small number of times. The chain carries TRBV29-1 and TRBJ1-2; weak D call: TRBD1 (6 bases). Deletions cut 7 bases from V and 8 bases from J, with 20 bases between. Per germline, CDR1 SQVTM and CDR2 ANQGSEA. This CDR3 contains 13 residues. CDR3 sequence reads: CSAALEGGVGYTF. The CDR3 DNA reads as TGCAGCGCCGCCCTGGAAGGGGGTGTCGGCTACACCTTC.

Many counts were recorded for this clonotype. The V call is TRBV5-1, the J call TRBJ2-7, with 11 bases aligning to TRBD2. Germline V gene sequence: CDR1 SGHRS, CDR2 YFSETQ. The CDR3 extends over 15 amino acids. J gave up 2 bases and V 3 bases, and 4 bases lay outside the gene matches. CDR3 protein: CASSSGTSGAYEQYV. The CDR3 nucleotides are TGCGCCAGCAGCTCCGGGACTAGCGGAGCCTACGAGCAGTACGTC.

This clonotype has a handful of counts. The rearrangement uses TRBV14 and TRBJ1-5; D not certain. This CDR3 contains 13 residues. Trimming left V 1 base short and J 9 bases short, with 10 bases between. Germline V lookup: CDR1 SGHDN, CDR2 FVKESK. The CDR3 sequence is CASSQGEGRPQHF. The CDR3 DNA reads TGTGCCAGCAGCCAAGGGGAGGGCCGGCCCCAGCATTTT. Together with reference TRBV14 and TRBJ1-5, the CDR3 gives the full variable domain: EAGVTQFPSHSVIEKGQTVTLRCDPISGHDNLYWYRRVMGKEIKFLLHFVKESKQDESGMPNNRFLAERTGGTYSTLKVQPAELEDSGVYFCASSQGEGRPQHFGDGTRLSIL.

In its sample, this clonotype was seen many times. This chain uses TRBV11-2 with TRBJ2-5; 11 bases fit TRBD2. The CDR3 length is 17 residues. Per germline, CDR1 SGHAT and CDR2 FQNNGV. V dropped 1 base and J dropped 2; count of bases not matched to a gene: 6. CDR3 nucleotide sequence: TGTGCCAGCAGCTTAGTCCCTAGCGGGGGGTGGCAAGAGACCCAGTACTTC. Its protein product is CASSLVPSGGWQETQYF.

This clonotype was picked up a small number of times. The rearrangement links TRBV6-5 to TRBJ2-2; no clear D. V lost 6 bases, J lost 7 bases, and 12 bases lay in between. Germline CDR1 and CDR2: MNHEY and SVGAGI. The CDR3 runs to 13 residues. The CDR3 sequence is CASSPRSGGELFF. The CDR3 region has the DNA TGTGCCAGCAGCCCCCGTAGTGGCGGGGAGCTGTTTTTT.